This T cell receptor beta chain stems from a study of beta chain features in type 1 diabetes. The study, taken as a whole, reports: Moderate but significant shortening of TCRB CDR3s was recorded in all four CD4+ subsets from Type 1 diabetes patients. Possible PCR preference for shorter templates applied equally to patients and controls.

Trimming removed 6 bases from V and 2 bases from J; junction bases left unmatched: 7. The CDR3 extends over 16 amino acids. Germline-derived CDR1 and CDR2 are MGHRA and YSYEKL. This clone turned up a few times. The antigen is not known. The study reverse transcribed the entire isolated RNA, so it sequenced expressed TCRB transcripts. Only in-frame clones appear in the TCRdb table, and some are missing; sequencing was by immunoSEQ multiplex PCR. This table holds 500,000 to 650,000 clones, 9.5% to 15% found once. CD4+ naive, central memory, regulatory and stem cell-like memory subsets were isolated by sorting on CD45RO/CCR7/CD25/CD127/CD95/CD27. Each sorted fraction was over 95% pure.

V usage is TRBV4-1 and J usage is TRBJ2-1; 10 bases agree with TRBD1. This TCR came from a man aged 30 to 39 with type 1 diabetes. The sample taken for sequencing was naive CD4+ T cells from blood. The CDR3 DNA sequence: TGCGCCAGCAGACTGGGGACAGGGGCCCCCTACAATGAGCAGTTCTTC. It codes for CASRLGTGAPYNEQFF.